This entry lists 25 T cell receptor beta chains sequenced from one sample in a study of T cell responses to AZD1222 COVID-19 vaccine (dated by TCRdb to the early 2020s). The library was generated by the immunoSEQ multiplex PCR assay. TCRdb stores this immuneACCESS table with in-frame sequences only. Part of the clones is absent; in the studies checked, under half of the shortfall reflects unresolved V genes, and no reason is known for the rest. The sample table shows 95,000 to 150,000 clones, and roughly 93% are seen once. The biggest ten clones account for approximately 1.5% of the sample. Explained via the paper, the time point label denotes: baseline before first vaccination. The source material was peripheral blood, sampled on day 0 of AZD1222 vaccination. The receptors here all came from an adult in good health.

This chain uses TRBV19 with TRBJ1-5; 10 bases align to TRBD1. V was clipped by 6 bases and J by 7 bases; unmatched bases: 6. The CDR3 covers 14 residues. The germline V gene has CDR1 LNHDA and CDR2 SQIVND (reference sequence). The CDR3 here is CASSMTGGGQPQHF. The CDR3 nucleotides are TGTGCCAGTAGCATGACAGGGGGCGGACAGCCCCAGCATTTT. Full variable domain (rest looked up from reference TRBV19 and TRBJ1-5): DGGITQSPKYLFRKEGQNVTLSCEQNLNHDAMYWYRQDPGQGLRLIYYSQIVNDFQKGDIAEGYSVSREKKESFPLTVTSAQKNPTAFYLCASSMTGGGQPQHFGDGTRLSIL.

V usage is TRBV9 and J usage is TRBJ2-1; 7 nucleotides align to TRBD1. Looked up from germline, CDR1 is SGDLS and CDR2 is YYNGEE. The ends lost 0 bases at V and 6 bases at J; junction bases unmatched: 6. CDR3 size: 15 residues. The CDR3 protein is CASSVGTGLSNEQFF. CDR3 bases: TGTGCCAGCAGCGTAGGGACAGGCCTTAGCAATGAGCAGTTCTTC.

The chain uses TRBV29-1 and TRBJ1-4, with D perhaps matching TRBD1 (5 bases). Looked up from germline, CDR1 is SQVTM and CDR2 is ANQGSEA. The CDR3 runs 14 residues. V dropped 5 bases and J dropped 3 bases, with 13 bases sitting between them. CDR3 coding DNA: TGCAGCGTTCGGGACGGCCGCCCTAATGAAAAACTGTTTTTT. It specifies CSVRDGRPNEKLFF.

The rearrangement uses TRBV6-2 or TRBV6-3 and TRBJ1-1; perhaps TRBD1 as D (5 bases). Between the trimmed V and J ends, which lost 4 bases and 1 base, there was a span of 10 bases. From germline, CDR1 is MNHEY and CDR2 SVGEGT. The CDR3 has 14 amino acids. The CDR3 sequence: CASSLPGANTEAFF. CDR3 DNA: TGTGCCAGCAGTTTACCCGGGGCGAACACTGAAGCTTTCTTT.

The V call is TRBV5-1, the J call TRBJ2-1; 11 positions match TRBD2. Per the germline V gene, CDR1 is SGHRS and CDR2 is YFSETQ. V shed 4 bases, J shed 8 bases, and the junction held 11 bases outside the gene matches. There are 16 residues in the CDR3. This CDR3 reads CASSRDTSGRRDEQFF. The CDR3 DNA sequence: TGCGCCAGCAGCCGCGATACTAGCGGGAGACGGGATGAGCAGTTCTTC.

This chain joins TRBV6-2 or TRBV6-3 and TRBJ2-1; a weak D match, TRBD2 (5 bases). Looked up from germline, CDR1 is MNHEY and CDR2 is SVGEGT. V was shortened by 5 bases and J by 3 bases, with 8 bases between the two germline ends. The CDR3 sequence is 13 residues long. The CDR3 nucleotides read TGTGCCAGCAGTCAACTAGGCTACAATGAGCAGTTCTTC. Its protein is CASSQLGYNEQFF.

The rearrangement joins TRBV19 to TRBJ2-2; D not certain. The CDR3 extends over 12 amino acids. CDR1 is LNHDA and CDR2 is SQIVND in the germline V gene (reference sequence). V gave up 5 bases and J gave up 0 bases, with 1 base separating them. The CDR3 sequence: CASSSNTGELFF. CDR3 in DNA: TGTGCCAGTAGTTCGAACACCGGGGAGCTGTTTTTT.

V is TRBV6-5 and J is TRBJ2-1, with no clear D. CDR1 MNHEY and CDR2 SVGAGI come from the germline V gene. V was trimmed by 2 bases and J by 4 bases, leaving 12 bases between them. The CDR3 runs to 15 residues. In nucleotides, the CDR3 is TGTGCCAGCAGTTACCGGGTGAACCCATACAATGAGCAGTTCTTC. As protein: CASSYRVNPYNEQFF.

This clone was counted only a few times. Other nucleotide sequences in the sample specify the same CDR3. CDR3 region: CASSLTGNQPQHF. CDR3 nucleotides: TGTGCCAGCAGTTTGACTGGAAATCAGCCCCAGCATTTT. The rearrangement joins TRBV12-3 or TRBV12-4 to TRBJ1-5; D remains unclear. V was cut by 3 bases and J by 4 bases, with 7 bases left in between. The CDR3 covers 13 residues.

The gene calls are TRBV7-2 and TRBJ1-1; TRBD1 matches 11 bases. The CDR3 covers 16 residues. Germline CDR1 SGHTA, CDR2 FQGNSA. The junction had 6 bases not matched to a gene; V was cut back by 3 bases and J by 3 bases. The CDR3 sequence: CASSFPDRGRYTEAFF. The CDR3 DNA follows: TGTGCCAGCAGCTTCCCGGACAGGGGGCGATACACTGAAGCTTTCTTT.

V gene TRBV5-6 combines with J gene TRBJ1-4, with D possibly TRBD1 on 5 matching bases. V shed 3 bases and J shed 8 bases, with 8 bases lying between them. This CDR3 is built from 12 residues. The germline CDR1 and CDR2 sequences are SGHDT and YYEEEE. CDR3 sequence (DNA): TGTGCCAGCAGCTCAGGGAAGGAAAAACTGTTTTTT. Protein: CASSSGKEKLFF.

V usage is TRBV11-3 and J usage is TRBJ2-3; D is possibly TRBD1 or TRBD2 (6 bases each). This CDR3 spans 14 amino acids. CDR1 is SGHNT and CDR2 is YENEEA in the germline V gene. The V end was cut by 1 base, the J end by 3 bases, with 8 bases between. The CDR3 sequence: CASSLVGGTDTQYF. Here the CDR3 DNA reads TGTGCCAGCAGCTTAGTAGGGGGGACAGATACGCAGTATTTT.

The CDR3 sequence is CASSPDRGLGGYTF. CDR3 DNA sequence: TGTGCCAGTAGTCCGGACAGGGGGCTTGGTGGCTACACCTTC. V and J are TRBV19 and TRBJ1-2; 11 positions match TRBD1. The CDR3 runs 14 residues. Germline values: CDR1 LNHDA, CDR2 SQIVND (reference sequence). V shed 5 bases, J shed 7 bases, and the junction held 6 bases outside the gene matches. The full variable domain, its missing parts supplied by reference TRBV19 and TRBJ1-2, is DGGITQSPKYLFRKEGQNVTLSCEQNLNHDAMYWYRQDPGQGLRLIYYSQIVNDFQKGDIAEGYSVSREKKESFPLTVTSAQKNPTAFYLCASSPDRGLGGYTFGSGTRLTVV.

This chain links TRBV4-1 with TRBJ2-5; 9 positions agree with TRBD1. CDR3 length equals 15 residues. Trimming took 2 bases from V and 7 from J; bases not matched to a gene: 8. Per the germline V gene, CDR1 is MGHRA and CDR2 is YSYEKL. For the CDR3, the DNA is TGCGCCAGCAGCCAAACATACACAGGGGGCGTGACCCAGTACTTC. Translation: CASSQTYTGGVTQYF.

The V gene is TRBV27, the J gene TRBJ1-4, with no clear D. Deletions cut 0 bases from V and 8 bases from J, with 10 bases between. The CDR3 consists of 14 residues. Germline V lookup: CDR1 MNHEY, CDR2 SMNVEV (reference sequence). The CDR3 reads CASSLSSRTEKLFF. CDR3 sequence (DNA): TGTGCCAGCAGTTTATCATCAAGGACCGAAAAACTGTTTTTT.

The chain joins TRBV9 to TRBJ1-1; D perhaps matches TRBD1 (6 bases). The germline gives CDR1 SGDLS, CDR2 YYNGEE. Between the trimmed V and J ends, which lost 4 bases and 0 bases, there was a span of 13 bases. This CDR3 region has 15 residues. CDR3 amino acids: CASSPHEGVNTEAFF. Here the CDR3 DNA reads TGTGCCAGCAGCCCCCACGAGGGGGTGAACACTGAAGCTTTCTTT. Combining the CDR3 with reference TRBV9 and TRBJ1-1 gives the whole variable domain DSGVTQTPKHLITATGQRVTLRCSPRSGDLSVYWYQQSLDQGLQFLIQYYNGEERAKGNILERFSAQQFPDLHSELNLSSLELGDSALYFCASSPHEGVNTEAFFGQGTRLTVV.

The rearrangement uses TRBV18 and TRBJ1-4; 7 bases fit TRBD1. CDR3 length: 15 amino acids. The germline CDR1 and CDR2 sequences are KGHSH and LQKENI. After removal of 4 bases from V and 8 bases from J, the junction contained 10 bases not matched to a gene. The DNA for the CDR3 is TGTGCCAGCTCACAACTCCAGGGGGACCGGGAAAAACTGTTTTTT. Translation gives CASSQLQGDREKLFF.

The chain joins TRBV3-1 (or the pseudogene TRBV3-2) to TRBJ2-5; 9 bases line up with TRBD1. CDR1 LGHDT and CDR2 YNNKEL come from the germline V gene (reference sequence). Losses at the gene ends were 6 bases for V and 5 bases for J; bases not matched to a gene: 13. There are 16 residues in the CDR3. DNA of the CDR3: TGTGCCAGCAGTCCGTGGGACAGGGAACCCCAGGAGACCCAGTACTTC. Translating it yields CASSPWDREPQETQYF.

This rearrangement joins TRBV7-9 to TRBJ1-2, with D perhaps TRBD1 (6 bases). Per the germline V gene, CDR1 is SEHNR and CDR2 is FQNEAQ (reference sequence). Trimming removed 5 bases from V and 7 bases from J, with 8 bases in between. This CDR3 is built from 11 residues. This CDR3 reads CASSRGGGYTF. The CDR3 bases are TGTGCCAGCAGCCGAGGGGGTGGCTACACCTTC. The full variable domain, its missing parts supplied by reference TRBV7-9 and TRBJ1-2, is DTGVSQNPRHKITKRGQNVTFRCDPISEHNRLYWYRQTLGQGPEFLTYFQNEAQLEKSRLLSDRFSAERPKGSFSTLEIQRTEQGDSAMYLCASSRGGGYTFGSGTRLTVV.

The chain couples TRBV27 to TRBJ2-1; D not resolved. The CDR3 loop spans 14 amino acids. Trimming shortened V by 2 bases and J by 2 bases, and 7 bases separated the two germline ends. CDR1 MNHEY and CDR2 SMNVEV come from the germline V gene (reference sequence). The CDR3 region is CASSLIEPYNEQFF. The CDR3 DNA sequence: TGTGCCAGCAGTTTAATAGAGCCCTACAATGAGCAGTTCTTC.

This chain uses TRBV14 with TRBJ1-1; D is ambiguous. Germline V CDR1 and CDR2: SGHDN, FVKESK. This CDR3 contains 15 residues. Between the trimmed V and J ends, which lost 4 bases and 0 bases, there was a span of 12 bases. DNA for the CDR3: TGTGCCAGCAGCCCCCGACCGGTAATGAACACTGAAGCTTTCTTT. It codes for CASSPRPVMNTEAFF.

This chain links TRBV19 with TRBJ1-5, with a possible D match to TRBD1 (5 bases). The CDR3 is 14 amino acids. The germline gives CDR1 LNHDA, CDR2 SQIVND (reference sequence). The germline V and J ends were trimmed by 4 bases and 6 bases, with 13 bases remaining between them. CDR3 in amino acids: CASSTSGRPQPQHF. The CDR3 region has the DNA TGTGCCAGTAGTACATCAGGGCGACCTCAGCCCCAGCATTTT.

CDR3 DNA sequence: TGTGCCAGCAGTTACTCCGGGACAGGAGATCAGCCCCAGCATTTT. Its translation: CASSYSGTGDQPQHF. The chain is built from TRBV6-5 and TRBJ1-5; TRBD1 agrees at 8 bases. The CDR3 totals 15 residues. Germline CDR1 MNHEY, CDR2 SVGAGI. V was pared by 0 bases and J by 5 bases, with 3 bases of the junction left unmatched.

The rearrangement uses TRBV27 and TRBJ1-1; the D is unclear. This CDR3 spans 15 amino acids. V lost 5 bases and J 0 bases, leaving 13 bases between the germline ends. The germline gives CDR1 MNHEY, CDR2 SMNVEV (reference sequence). CDR3 in DNA: TGTGCCAGCAGTCTATGGTGGCCCATGAACACTGAAGCTTTCTTT. The encoded protein is CASSLWWPMNTEAFF.

The V gene is TRBV6-1, the J gene TRBJ1-2, with 8 positions matching TRBD1. The CDR3 has 13 residues. The germline V gene has CDR1 MNHNS and CDR2 SASEGT. V shed 3 bases and J 7 bases; nucleotides not matched to a gene: 4. The CDR3 protein is CASSEVGTGGYTF. CDR3 in DNA: TGTGCCAGCAGTGAGGTTGGGACAGGTGGCTACACCTTC.